This TCR beta chain was observed in a study of molecular identifiers for immune sequencing clone quantification. Study-wide points: For effector cells, clones above 20 RNA copies held over 99% of molecules; for naive cells, under 1%.

A word on this clonotype: Its antigen is unknown.

Germline CDR1 reads SEHNR; CDR2 reads FQNEAQ (reference sequence). The CDR3 runs 13 residues. Trimming removed 6 bases from V and 6 bases from J, with 13 bases in between. TCRdb passed the PCR reads through MiXCR, listing each CDR3 protein once. The profile shows under 350,000 distinct CDR3 sequences, about 23% of them singletons. Researchers sorted naive CD8 T cells as cells that were CD8+CD4-CCR7+CD45RA+. The chain is built from TRBV7-9 and TRBJ2-3; possible D gene TRBD2, 7 bases. This sequence originates from a human donor in good health. Some libraries in this study had Jurkat cell RNA spiked in. The sequenced sample consisted of naive CD8+ T cells from blood, with Jurkat cell RNA spiked in. Indicated subset: FACS-sorted CD8+CD4-CCR7+CD45RA+ naive T cells. CDR3 sequence (DNA): TGTGCCAGCAGACTGGGGGGGGCTGATACGCAGTATTTT. Its translation: CASRLGGADTQYF.